The 13 T cell receptor beta chains in this list originate from one sample, sequenced in a study of human T cells and chemical hapten exposure. The time point was: patch test 2, 6 weeks after DPC sensitization. Treatment reported: therapeutic diphenylcyclopropenone sensitization with weekly scalp DPC. MiXCR was run by TCRdb on the RACE reads, yielding one entry per CDR3 protein. The sample holds about 140,000 distinct CDR3 sequences, 12% seen once. The sample here was whole blood, taken in connection with sensitization to the hapten diphenylcyclopropenone (DPC). These receptors originate from a woman in her 50s with alopecia areata. Some clones in this sample may be carry-over from other donors' samples.

This clonotype occurred a few times. The chain combines TRBV18 with TRBJ2-7, with D possibly matching TRBD2 (7 bases). With 6 bases removed from V and 7 bases from J, the gap between germline ends came to 19 bases. Looked up from germline, CDR1 is KGHSH and CDR2 is LQKENI. This CDR3 region has 14 residues. The DNA for the CDR3 is TGTGCCAGCTCCCCGGAGGGGGGGACGAGGGAGCAGTACTTC. Translating it yields CASSPEGGTREQYF.

This clonotype was detected a few times. The J gene is TRBJ2-1, the V gene TRBV7-9; 9 bases align to TRBD1. The CDR3 has 17 residues. CDR1 is SEHNR and CDR2 is FQNEAQ in the germline V gene (reference sequence). V lost 5 bases and J lost 6; bases outside the gene matches: 14. CDR3 protein: CASSPVPQGALVNEQFF. DNA for the CDR3: TGTGCCAGCAGCCCCGTTCCACAGGGGGCCCTCGTCAATGAGCAGTTCTTC.

This clonotype was seen at least ten times. The CDR3 region has the DNA TGCAGTGCTAGCCCAGGGGTTTCGCGAAAAAAACTGTTTTTT. Its translation: CSASPGVSRKKLFF. This chain connects TRBV20-1 to TRBJ1-4; tentatively, D is TRBD1 (6 bases). The germline V and J ends were trimmed by 3 bases and 9 bases, with 17 bases remaining between them. CDR1 is DFQATT, CDR2 SNEGSKA, per germline (reference sequence). There are 14 residues in the CDR3.

This clonotype has just a few counts. The V call is TRBV7-2, the J call TRBJ1-1; 8 bases fit TRBD1. Germline V gene data show CDR1 as SGHTA and CDR2 as FQGNSA. The CDR3 has 16 amino acids. Trimming took 2 bases from V and 4 from J; bases not matched to a gene: 9. In nucleotides, the CDR3 is TGTGCCAGCAGCTTACGAGCTGGACAGGGCCCCACTGAAGCTTTCTTT. Translated, it gives CASSLRAGQGPTEAFF.

This clonotype was recorded at least ten times. This chain's CDR3 is CASSRTMSSYEQYF. As DNA, the CDR3 is TGCGCCAGCAGCCGGACAATGAGCTCCTACGAGCAGTACTTC. The rearrangement uses TRBV5-1 and TRBJ2-7; tentative D call: TRBD1 (5 bases). Between the trimmed V and J ends, which lost 4 bases and 0 bases, there was a span of 11 bases. Germline assignment: CDR1 SGHRS and CDR2 YFSETQ. The CDR3 has 14 residues.

This clonotype was detected only a few times. The CDR3 loop is CASNPGVGGELFF. The DNA of the CDR3 is TGTGCCAGCAATCCGGGGGTCGGCGGGGAGCTGTTTTTT. J is TRBJ2-2 and V is TRBV12-3 or TRBV12-4, with D possibly being TRBD2 (6 bases). Between the trimmed V and J ends, which lost 7 bases and 7 bases, there was a span of 13 bases. This CDR3 contains 13 residues.

The rearrangement joins TRBV11-2 to TRBJ2-7; D is ambiguous. The CDR3 spans 13 residues. Trimming shortened V by 7 bases and J by 3 bases, and 13 bases separated the two germline ends. Per the germline V gene, CDR1 is SGHAT and CDR2 is FQNNGV. The CDR3 bases are TGTGCCAGCAAGCCAACCGTGAACTACGAGCAGTACTTC. This gives the protein CASKPTVNYEQYF.

This clonotype was detected a few times. The rearrangement uses TRBV2 and TRBJ2-7; 7 bases align to TRBD2. Per the germline V gene, CDR1 is SNHLY and CDR2 is FYNNEI. The CDR3 runs 14 residues. Losses at the gene ends were 8 bases for V and 2 bases for J; bases not matched to a gene: 9. CDR3 sequence (DNA): TGTGCCAGCCGGGAGGTAGCGAGAGCCTACGAGCAGTACTTC. This translates into CASREVARAYEQYF.

This clonotype was observed at least ten times. V gene TRBV29-1 combines with J gene TRBJ2-1, with D maybe TRBD2 (6 bases). The CDR3 covers 15 residues. The germline gives CDR1 SQVTM, CDR2 ANQGSEA. V lost 6 bases to trimming and J lost 7 bases, with 22 bases between them. CDR3 loop: CSVRPDGSLGNEQFF. The CDR3, as DNA: TGCAGCGTGCGTCCGGACGGGAGCTTGGGGAATGAGCAGTTCTTC.

Comment on this clonotype: Germline and junction disagree at one end, which may indicate a read error. The genes are TRBV20-1 and TRBJ2-2; TRBD2 agrees at 8 bases. CDR3 length: 17 residues. Germline V CDR1 and CDR2: DFQATT, SNEGSKA (reference sequence). In DNA form, the CDR3 reads TGCAGTGCTGGAGATCCAGGGCTAGCGGGCAACACCGGGGAGCTGTTTTTT. Residues: CSAGDPGLAGNTGELFF.

About this clonotype: With a much larger clone just one base away, this may be a read error. Lacking the conserved final phenylalanine or tryptophan, this CDR3 likely reflects a read error. The chain combines TRBV6-5 with TRBJ1-5, with 7 nucleotides matching TRBD1. V lost 6 bases and J lost 7; bases outside the gene matches: 6. Germline V lookup: CDR1 MNHEY, CDR2 SVGAGI. The CDR3 extends over 13 amino acids. The CDR3 loop is CASSHDRDQPQHL. For the CDR3, the DNA is TGTGCCAGCAGCCACGACAGGGACCAGCCCCAGCATTTA.

This chain joins TRBV7-2 and TRBJ2-5; D assignment may be TRBD1 or TRBD2 (7 bases each). CDR3 length equals 16 residues. Trimming pared 5 bases from V and 5 bases from J, leaving 21 bases between. Germline V gene data show CDR1 as SGHTA and CDR2 as FQGNSA. CDR3 coding DNA: TGTGCCAGCAGCCGCGGGGAGGGGGCAGGCCAGGAGACCCAGTACTTC. Protein sequence: CASSRGEGAGQETQYF.

For this clonotype: The junction departs from germline at one end; a sequencing error may be responsible. This chain uses TRBV7-9 with TRBJ2-7; maybe TRBD2 (5 bases). Germline assignment: CDR1 SEHNR and CDR2 FQNEAQ (reference sequence). This CDR3 has 15 amino acids. The CDR3 reads CASSLAPGPAYEQYF. The CDR3 DNA sequence: TGTGCCAGCAGCCTAGCCCCCGGACCAGCCTACGAGCAGTACTTC.